This T cell receptor (beta chain) comes out of a study of T cell changes during pregnancy in multiple sclerosis. Germline CDR1 is SQVTM and CDR2 is ANQGSEA. Deletions cut 6 bases from V and 0 bases from J, with 14 bases between. The CDR3 has 14 residues. The repertoire was sequenced with immunoSEQ multiplex PCR; TCRdb's copy has only in-frame clones and lacks some. This sample yields about 46,000 clones, of which about 93% are seen a single time; more than 3% belongs to the top ten. This chain connects TRBV29-1 to TRBJ1-1, with unresolved D. The receptor comes from a female donor with multiple sclerosis, enrolled in a pregnancy study. The sequencing here drew on CD8+ T cells from peripheral blood mononuclear cells, taken after pregnancy. CDR3 region: CSVDGRGMNTEAFF. In nucleotides, the CDR3 is TGCAGCGTAGATGGAAGAGGAATGAACACTGAAGCTTTCTTT.